This TCR beta chain was recovered during a study of blood T cell repertoires in COVID-19. Study-wide background: PBMCs, B-cell-depleted T cells, or T cells were the source of the cDNA or gDNA that made up the material.

Germline assignment: CDR1 SQVTM and CDR2 ANQGSEA. V dropped 2 bases and J dropped 7; count of bases not matched to a gene: 1. CDR3 length: 12 residues. The sample holds a few counts of this clone. Authors' processing steps: It was from reference gene primer amplification that nucleated cell counts were estimated. Only in-frame clones appear in the TCRdb table, and some are missing; sequencing was by immunoSEQ multiplex PCR. Clone size and V and J calls were adopted from that table, with D and trimming inferred from the DNA. The sample yields around 160,000 clones, roughly nine tenths seen once. The origin of this receptor is a man aged 18 to 30 with acute or convalescent COVID-19. V and J are TRBV29-1 and TRBJ2-1, with 8 bases lining up with TRBD2. Source material: peripheral blood. DNA for the CDR3: TGCAGCGTTGAACGGGGGGGTAATGAGCAGTTCTTC. Residues: CSVERGGNEQFF.